This T cell receptor beta chain was identified during a study of blood T cell repertoires in COVID-19. About the research overall: Acute and convalescent COVID-19 specimens originated in the United States, Italy and Spain. T cells, B-cell-depleted T cells, or PBMCs provided the cDNA or gDNA that served as material.

This CDR3 has 15 residues. The germline V gene encodes CDR1 SGHNT and CDR2 YYREEE (reference sequence). V was shortened by 1 base and J by 0 bases, with 10 bases between the two germline ends. Per the original data handling: Amplification with reference gene primers provided the estimates of nucleated cell counts. Some clones are missing from TCRdb's copy, which holds only in-frame ones; the method was immunoSEQ multiplex PCR. V, J and clone size are taken as reported in that table, and D and trimming were inferred from the DNA itself. The sample consists of roughly 160,000 clones, more than 70% of them appearing once. Only one count was recorded for this clone.

This receptor was obtained from a man in his late teens or twenties with active or convalescent COVID-19. The V call is TRBV5-4, the J call TRBJ1-1; D may be TRBD1 (5 bases). The sample consisted of peripheral blood. CDR3: CASSLWAGLNTEAFF. As DNA, the CDR3 is TGTGCCAGCAGCTTGTGGGCAGGGTTGAACACTGAAGCTTTCTTT.